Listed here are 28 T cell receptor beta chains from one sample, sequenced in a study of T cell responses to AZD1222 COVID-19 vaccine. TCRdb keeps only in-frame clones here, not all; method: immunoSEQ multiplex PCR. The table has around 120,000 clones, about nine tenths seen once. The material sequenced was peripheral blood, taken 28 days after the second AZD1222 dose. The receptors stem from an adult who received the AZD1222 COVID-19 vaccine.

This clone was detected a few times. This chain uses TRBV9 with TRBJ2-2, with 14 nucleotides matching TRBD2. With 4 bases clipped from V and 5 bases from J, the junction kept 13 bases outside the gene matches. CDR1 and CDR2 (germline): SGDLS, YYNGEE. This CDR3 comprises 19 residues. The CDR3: CASSPQVTSGGAETGELFF. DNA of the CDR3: TGTGCCAGCAGCCCGCAGGTGACTAGCGGGGGGGCCGAAACCGGGGAGCTGTTTTTT.

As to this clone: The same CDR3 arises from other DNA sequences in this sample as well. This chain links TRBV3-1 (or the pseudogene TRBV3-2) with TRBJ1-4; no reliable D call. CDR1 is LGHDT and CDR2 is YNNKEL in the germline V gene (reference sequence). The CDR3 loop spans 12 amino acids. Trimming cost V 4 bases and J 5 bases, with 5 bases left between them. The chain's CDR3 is CASSRTNEKLFF. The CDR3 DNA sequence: TGTGCCAGCAGCCGGACGAATGAAAAACTGTTTTTT.

This CDR3 reads CASSPRHGADYGYTF. CDR3 nucleotide sequence: TGTGCCAGCTCACCACGGCATGGGGCAGACTATGGCTACACCTTC. The chain joins TRBV18 to TRBJ1-2, with TRBD1 as a possible D gene (5 bases). V was pared by 1 base and J by 3 bases, with 12 bases between. The length of the CDR3 is 15 residues. Per the germline V gene, CDR1 is KGHSH and CDR2 is LQKENI.

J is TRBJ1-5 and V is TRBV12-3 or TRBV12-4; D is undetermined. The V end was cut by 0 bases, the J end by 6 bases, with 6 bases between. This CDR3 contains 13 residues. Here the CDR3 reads CASSLARGQPQHF. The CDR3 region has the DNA TGTGCCAGCAGTTTAGCCCGGGGTCAGCCCCAGCATTTT.

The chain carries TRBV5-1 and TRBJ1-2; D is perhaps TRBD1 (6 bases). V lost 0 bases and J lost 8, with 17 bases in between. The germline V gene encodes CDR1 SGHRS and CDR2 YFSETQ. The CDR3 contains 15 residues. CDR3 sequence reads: CASSLGQVGLGGYTF. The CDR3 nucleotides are TGCGCCAGCAGCTTGGGACAGGTCGGACTCGGGGGCTACACCTTC.

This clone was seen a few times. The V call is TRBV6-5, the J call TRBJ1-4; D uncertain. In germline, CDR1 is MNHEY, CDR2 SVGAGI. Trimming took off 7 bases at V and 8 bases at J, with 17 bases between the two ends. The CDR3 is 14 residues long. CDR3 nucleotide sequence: TGTGCCAGCAAGTTAAGCTTAAATTCCGAAAAACTGTTTTTT. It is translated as CASKLSLNSEKLFF.

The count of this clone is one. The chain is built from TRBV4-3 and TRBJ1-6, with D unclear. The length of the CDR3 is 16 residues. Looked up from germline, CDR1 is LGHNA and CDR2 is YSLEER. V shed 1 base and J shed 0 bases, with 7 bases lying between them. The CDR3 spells CASSQAVSSYNSPLHF. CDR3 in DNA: TGCGCCAGCAGCCAAGCGGTGAGCTCCTATAATTCACCCCTCCACTTT.

The CDR3 region is CASSYSGHPGTEAFF. CDR3 nucleotide sequence: TGTGCCAGCAGTTACTCAGGGCACCCGGGGACTGAAGCTTTCTTT. The V call is TRBV6-2 or TRBV6-3, the J call TRBJ1-1; D gene unclear. Germline lookup yields CDR1 MNHEY and CDR2 SVGEGT. The CDR3 is 15 residues long. V lost 0 bases and J lost 5, with 13 bases in between.

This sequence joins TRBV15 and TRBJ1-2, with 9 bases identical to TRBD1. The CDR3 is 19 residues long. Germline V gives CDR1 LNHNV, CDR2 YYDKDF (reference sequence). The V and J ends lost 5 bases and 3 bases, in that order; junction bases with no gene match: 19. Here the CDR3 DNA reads TGTGCCACCAGCGCACCCCGAGGGACAGGGAAATCAGGGGACTATGGCTACACCTTC. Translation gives CATSAPRGTGKSGDYGYTF.

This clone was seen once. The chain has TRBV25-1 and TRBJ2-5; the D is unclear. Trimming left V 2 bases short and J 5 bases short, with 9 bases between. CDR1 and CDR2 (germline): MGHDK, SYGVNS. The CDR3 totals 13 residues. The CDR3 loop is CASSEPPKETQYF. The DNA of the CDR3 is TGTGCCAGCAGTGAACCCCCCAAGGAGACCCAGTACTTC.

The CDR3 protein is CASSLEGDRGVIYGYTF. DNA of the CDR3: TGTGCCAGCAGCTTGGAAGGGGACAGGGGGGTGATCTATGGCTACACCTTC. The J gene is TRBJ1-2, the V gene TRBV5-4, with 11 bases fitting TRBD1. Germline CDR1 is SGHNT and CDR2 is YYREEE (reference sequence). J lost 4 bases, V lost 0 bases, and 8 bases had no gene match. The CDR3 runs 17 residues.

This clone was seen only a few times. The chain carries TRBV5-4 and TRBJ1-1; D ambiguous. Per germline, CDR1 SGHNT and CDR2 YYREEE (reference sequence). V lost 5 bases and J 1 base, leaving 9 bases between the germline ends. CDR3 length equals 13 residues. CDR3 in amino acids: CASRLVANTEAFF. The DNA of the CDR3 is TGTGCCAGCAGACTGGTGGCGAACACTGAAGCTTTCTTT.

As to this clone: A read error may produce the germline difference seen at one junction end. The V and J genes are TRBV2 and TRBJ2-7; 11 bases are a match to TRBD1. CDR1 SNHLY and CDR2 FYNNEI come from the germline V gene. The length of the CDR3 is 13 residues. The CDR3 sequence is CASNIGQGALLGF. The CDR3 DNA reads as TGTGCCAGCAATATCGGACAGGGGGCTCTTCTTGGCTTC.

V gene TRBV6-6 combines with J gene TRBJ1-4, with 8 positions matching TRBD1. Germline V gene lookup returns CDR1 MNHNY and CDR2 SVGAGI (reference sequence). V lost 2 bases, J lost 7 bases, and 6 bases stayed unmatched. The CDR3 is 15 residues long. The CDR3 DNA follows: TGTGCCAGCAGTTACACGTCCGGGACAGGTGAAAAACTGTTTTTT. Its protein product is CASSYTSGTGEKLFF.

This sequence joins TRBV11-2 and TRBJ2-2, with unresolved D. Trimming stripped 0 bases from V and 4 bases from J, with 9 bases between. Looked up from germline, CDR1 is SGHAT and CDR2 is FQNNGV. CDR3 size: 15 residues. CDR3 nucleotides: TGTGCCAGCAGCTTAGATGCCGGAAGCACCGGGGAGCTGTTTTTT. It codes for CASSLDAGSTGELFF.

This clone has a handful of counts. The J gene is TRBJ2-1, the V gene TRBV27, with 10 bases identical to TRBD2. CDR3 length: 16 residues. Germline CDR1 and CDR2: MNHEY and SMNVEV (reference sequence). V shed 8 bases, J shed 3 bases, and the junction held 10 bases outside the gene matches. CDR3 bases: TGTGCCAGCGGACGCTTAAGCGGGGGGGACTACAATGAGCAGTTCTTC. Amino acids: CASGRLSGGDYNEQFF.

The DNA for the CDR3 is TGTGCCAGCAACGTGCAGGGGGCGGATGGCTACACCTTC. It encodes CASNVQGADGYTF. J is TRBJ1-2 and V is TRBV7-2; 8 bases line up with TRBD1. After removal of 7 bases from V and 6 bases from J, the junction contained 7 bases not matched to a gene. This CDR3 has 13 residues. Germline CDR1 and CDR2: SGHTA and FQGNSA.

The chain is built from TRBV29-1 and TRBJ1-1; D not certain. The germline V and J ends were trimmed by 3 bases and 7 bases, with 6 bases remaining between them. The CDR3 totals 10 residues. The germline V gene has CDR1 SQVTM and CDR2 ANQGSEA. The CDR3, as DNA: TGCAGCGTTGAGTACATTGAAGCTTTCTTT. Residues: CSVEYIEAFF.

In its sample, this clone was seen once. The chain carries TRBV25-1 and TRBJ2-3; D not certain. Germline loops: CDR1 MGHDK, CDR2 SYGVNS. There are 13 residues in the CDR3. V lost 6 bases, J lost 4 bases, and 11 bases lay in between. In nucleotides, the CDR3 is TGTGCCAGCAGCCCAGCATACGCAGATACGCAGTATTTT. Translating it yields CASSPAYADTQYF.

CDR3 in DNA: TGTGCCAGCAGCGATACAGGGCTGAAGCAGTACTTC. As protein: CASSDTGLKQYF. The rearrangement joins TRBV6-5 to TRBJ2-7; tentatively, D is TRBD1 (6 bases). V dropped 6 bases and J dropped 8 bases, with 14 bases sitting between them. This CDR3 is built from 12 residues. Germline-derived CDR1 and CDR2 are MNHEY and SVGAGI.

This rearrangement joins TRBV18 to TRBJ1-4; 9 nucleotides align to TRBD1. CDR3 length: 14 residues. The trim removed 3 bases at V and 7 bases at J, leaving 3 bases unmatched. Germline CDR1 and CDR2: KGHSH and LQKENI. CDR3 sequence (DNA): TGTGCCAGCTCACCGGGACAGGGCATTGAAAAACTGTTTTTT. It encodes CASSPGQGIEKLFF.

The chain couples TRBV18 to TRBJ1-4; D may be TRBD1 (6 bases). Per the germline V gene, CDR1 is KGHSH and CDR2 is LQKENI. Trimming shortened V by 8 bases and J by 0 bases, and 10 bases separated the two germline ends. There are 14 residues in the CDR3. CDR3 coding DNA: TGTGCCAGCGCGGACAGTGCAACTAATGAAAAACTGTTTTTT. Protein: CASADSATNEKLFF.

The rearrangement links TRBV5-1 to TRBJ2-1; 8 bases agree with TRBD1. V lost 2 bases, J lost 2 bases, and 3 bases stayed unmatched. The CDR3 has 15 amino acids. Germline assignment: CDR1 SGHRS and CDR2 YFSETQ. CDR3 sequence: CASSFQGAAYNEQFF. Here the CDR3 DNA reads TGCGCCAGCAGCTTCCAGGGGGCTGCCTACAATGAGCAGTTCTTC.

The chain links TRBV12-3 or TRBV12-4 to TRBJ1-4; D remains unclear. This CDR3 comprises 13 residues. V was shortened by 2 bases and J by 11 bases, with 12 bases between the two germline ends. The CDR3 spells CASSLKSGRKLFF. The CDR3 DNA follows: TGTGCCAGCAGTTTAAAGTCGGGGAGGAAACTGTTTTTT.

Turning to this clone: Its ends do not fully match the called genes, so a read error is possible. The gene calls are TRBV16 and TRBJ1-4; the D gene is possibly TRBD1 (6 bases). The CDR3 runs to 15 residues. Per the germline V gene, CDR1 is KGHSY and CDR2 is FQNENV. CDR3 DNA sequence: TGTGCCAGCAGTCAATACAGGGCAACTAATGAAAAACTGTTTTTT. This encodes CASSQYRATNEKLFF. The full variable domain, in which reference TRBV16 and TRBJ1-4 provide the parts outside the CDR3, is GEEVAQTPKHLVRGEGQKAKLYCAPIKGHSYVFWYQQVLKNEFKFLISFQNENVFDETGMPKERFSAKCLPNSPCSLEIQATKLEDSAVYFCASSQYRATNEKLFFGSGTQLSVL.

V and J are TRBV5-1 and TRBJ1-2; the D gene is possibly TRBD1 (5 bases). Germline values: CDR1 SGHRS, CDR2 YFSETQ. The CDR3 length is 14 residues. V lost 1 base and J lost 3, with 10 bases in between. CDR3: CASSLYGADYGYTF. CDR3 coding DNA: TGCGCCAGCAGCTTGTACGGGGCGGACTATGGCTACACCTTC.

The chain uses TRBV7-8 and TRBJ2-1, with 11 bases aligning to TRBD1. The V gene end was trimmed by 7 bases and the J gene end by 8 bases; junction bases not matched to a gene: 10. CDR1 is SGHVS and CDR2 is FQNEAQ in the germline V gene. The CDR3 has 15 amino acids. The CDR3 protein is CASTVGTGGRYEQFF. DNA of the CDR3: TGTGCCAGCACCGTCGGGACAGGGGGAAGATATGAGCAGTTCTTC.

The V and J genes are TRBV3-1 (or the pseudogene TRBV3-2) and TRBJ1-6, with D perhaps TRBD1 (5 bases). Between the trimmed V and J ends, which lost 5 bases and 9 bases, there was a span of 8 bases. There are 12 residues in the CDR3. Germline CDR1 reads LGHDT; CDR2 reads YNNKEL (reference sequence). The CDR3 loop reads CASSSRVSPLHF. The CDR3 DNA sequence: TGTGCCAGCAGCTCCAGGGTTTCACCCCTCCACTTT.